The clone carrying this TCR beta chain was seen a single time. Its antigen is undetermined. This specimen belongs to a study of Ad26.COV2.S vaccination and SARS-CoV-2 variants. Treatment defined: approximately 18 received Ad26.COV2.S at low or high dose, single or two shots; about five received placebo; per-sample allocation not given. Sampling happened 63 days after the first vaccine or placebo injection. Wuhan-strain spike was delivered by a replication-incompetent Ad26 vector. The method was immunoSEQ multiplex PCR; TCRdb's version includes in-frame clones alone and lacks a portion of them. The sample yields around 320,000 clones, around 83% seen once. Study-level results: The study found higher spike-specific TCR breadth in vaccine than placebo recipients.

Trimming at V came to 7 bases and at J to 4 bases, leaving 6 bases not matched to a gene. This CDR3 is 13 amino acids long. The germline V gene encodes CDR1 MNHEY and CDR2 SVGAGI. The sequence came from a person aged 18-60 years who received the Ad26.COV2.S COVID-19 vaccine or a placebo. The V and J genes are TRBV6-5 and TRBJ1-2, with 7 bases fitting TRBD1. The material was peripheral blood, obtained in a trial of Ad26.COV2.S vaccine versus placebo. The CDR3 loop is CASNLAGGYGYTF. The CDR3 nucleotides are TGTGCCAGCAATCTGGCAGGGGGCTATGGCTACACCTTC.